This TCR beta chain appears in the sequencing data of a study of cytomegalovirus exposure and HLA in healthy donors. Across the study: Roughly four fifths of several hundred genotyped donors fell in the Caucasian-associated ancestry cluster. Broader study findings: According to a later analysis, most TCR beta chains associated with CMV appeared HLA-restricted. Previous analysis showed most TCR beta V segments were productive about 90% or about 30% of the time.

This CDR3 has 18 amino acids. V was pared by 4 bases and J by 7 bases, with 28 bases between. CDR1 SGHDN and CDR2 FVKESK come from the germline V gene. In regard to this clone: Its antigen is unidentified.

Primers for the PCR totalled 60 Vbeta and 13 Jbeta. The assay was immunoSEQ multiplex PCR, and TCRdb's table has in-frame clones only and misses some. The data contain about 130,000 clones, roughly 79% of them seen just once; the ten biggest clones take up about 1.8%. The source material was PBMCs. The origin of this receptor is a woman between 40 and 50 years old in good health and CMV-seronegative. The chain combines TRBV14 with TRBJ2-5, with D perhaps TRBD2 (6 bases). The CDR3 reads CASSPSRGRDLLFGTQYF. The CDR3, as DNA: TGTGCCAGCAGCCCTTCGCGGGGCCGGGACCTCCTTTTCGGGACCCAGTACTTC.